Included here is one T cell receptor (beta chain) sequence, with context. The method, 5' RACE with UMI labels, was used to prepare the TRB cDNA libraries. Following a re-call of the 5' RACE reads, TCRdb has one entry per CDR3 protein and lacks DNA. The listing contains about 120,000 distinct CDR3 sequences. The record originates from a study of CXCR3-negative and CXCR3-positive naive CD8 T cells. Looked up from germline, CDR1 is MNHNY and CDR2 is SVGAGI (reference sequence). This CDR3 comprises 14 residues. The genes are TRBV6-6 and TRBJ2-7; checking the TCRdb D call of TRBD1 is not possible without DNA. What was sequenced was naive CXCR3- CD8+ T cells from blood. The subset was: CD45RO-CCR7+CD27+CD95- naive CD8+ T cells lacking CXCR3 (TNR3-). The clonotype originates from a human donor in good health. Some clones in this sample may be carry-over from other donors' samples. This CDR3 reads CASSALAPLYEQYF.